Listed here are 19 T cell receptor beta chains from one sample, sequenced in a study of long-term antiretroviral therapy in people with HIV. Survey level was the resolution at which the v3.0 immunoSEQ assay ran. TCRdb's copy holds only in-frame clones and misses some; the assay was immunoSEQ multiplex PCR. The sample has approximately 19,000 clones, approximately 87% seen once. The sequencing used unsorted PBMCs, collected 2.6 years after starting antiretroviral therapy. The receptors here all came from a woman aged 50 to 60 with HIV.

This clone was recorded only once. The chain carries TRBV18 and TRBJ1-5, with 9 bases identical to TRBD1. J lost 4 bases, V lost 4 bases, and 8 bases had no gene match. CDR1 KGHSH and CDR2 LQKENI come from the germline V gene. This CDR3 spans 16 amino acids. CDR3 nucleotide sequence: TGTGCCAGCTCACTGACGGCCGGGACAGGGAATCAGCCCCAGCATTTT. It yields the protein CASSLTAGTGNQPQHF.

The CDR3, as DNA: TGTGCCAGCAGCGCCCCTAGCGGCGCGAACATTCAGTACTTC. Translated: CASSAPSGANIQYF. The chain couples TRBV7-9 to TRBJ2-4, with TRBD2 matching 7 bases. V dropped 5 bases and J dropped 7; count of bases not matched to a gene: 8. CDR3 size: 14 residues. Germline CDR1 and CDR2: SEHNR and FQNEAQ (reference sequence). The full variable domain, with the rest looked up from reference TRBV7-9 and TRBJ2-4, is DTGVSQNPRHKITKRGQNVTFRCDPISEHNRLYWYRQTLGQGPEFLTYFQNEAQLEKSRLLSDRFSAERPKGSFSTLEIQRTEQGDSAMYLCASSAPSGANIQYFGAGTRLSVL.

V usage is TRBV4-3 and J usage is TRBJ1-1, with TRBD1 as a possible D gene (5 bases). CDR1 LGHNA and CDR2 YSLEER come from the germline V gene. Between the trimmed V and J ends, which lost 0 bases and 7 bases, there was a span of 9 bases. The CDR3 spans 13 residues. The CDR3 spells CASSQDGGIEAFF. The CDR3 nucleotides are TGCGCCAGCAGCCAAGATGGGGGGATTGAAGCTTTCTTT.

This clone was found a few times. This rearrangement joins TRBV25-1 to TRBJ1-4; D gene uncertain. The CDR3 has 12 residues. Germline V gene data show CDR1 as MGHDK and CDR2 as SYGVNS. V lost 3 bases and J 5 bases, leaving 4 bases between the germline ends. The CDR3 DNA reads TGTGCCAGCAGTGATGCAAATGAAAAACTGTTTTTT. It yields the protein CASSDANEKLFF.

The chain links TRBV7-9 to TRBJ2-7; D remains ambiguous. This CDR3 contains 15 residues. Trimming removed 2 bases from V and 3 bases from J, with 14 bases in between. Per the germline V gene, CDR1 is SEHNR and CDR2 is FQNEAQ (reference sequence). The CDR3 bases are TGTGCCAGCAGCTTATCCCCGGACCATTACTACGAGCAGTACTTC. Translating gives CASSLSPDHYYEQYF.

The chain couples TRBV7-9 to TRBJ2-2, with 9 positions matching TRBD2. The CDR3 is 14 amino acids. V shed 6 bases and J 5 bases; nucleotides not matched to a gene: 4. Germline V gives CDR1 SEHNR, CDR2 FQNEAQ (reference sequence). Here the CDR3 reads CASRVSGSTGELFF. CDR3 coding DNA: TGTGCCAGCAGAGTTAGCGGGAGTACCGGGGAGCTGTTTTTT.

V is TRBV28 and J is TRBJ2-5, with D maybe TRBD1 (7 bases). The ends were cut back, 5 bases at V and 4 bases at J, with 11 bases in the middle. CDR1 is MDHEN and CDR2 is SYDVKM in the germline V gene. This CDR3 is 13 amino acids long. The CDR3 protein is CASSAGQLETQYF. CDR3 sequence (DNA): TGTGCCAGCAGTGCGGGACAGCTAGAGACCCAGTACTTC.

The V and J genes are TRBV7-9 and TRBJ1-4; D possibly corresponds to TRBD1 (5 bases). From germline, CDR1 is SEHNR and CDR2 FQNEAQ (reference sequence). The CDR3 is made up of 14 amino acids. Trimming removed 2 bases from V and 7 bases from J, with 11 bases in between. CDR3 in DNA: TGTGCCAGCAGCTTACAGGGCGCAATTGAAAAACTGTTTTTT. Amino acids: CASSLQGAIEKLFF.

This clone was seen only a few times. This chain connects TRBV4-2 to TRBJ1-2; D unclear. Per the germline V gene, CDR1 is LGHNA and CDR2 is YNFKEQ. V was trimmed by 0 bases and J by 4 bases, leaving 12 bases between them. The CDR3 has 15 amino acids. CDR3 nucleotides: TGTGCCAGCAGCCAAGACGAAAGGTCCTTCTATGGCTACACCTTC. It codes for CASSQDERSFYGYTF.

This clone came up once. CDR3 in amino acids: CATSTSGGAYEQYF. The CDR3 region has the DNA TGTGCCACCAGCACGTCGGGAGGGGCCTACGAGCAGTACTTC. The gene calls are TRBV15 and TRBJ2-7; 8 nucleotides match TRBD2. There are 14 residues in the CDR3. Germline CDR1 LNHNV, CDR2 YYDKDF (reference sequence). The V and J ends lost 4 bases and 2 bases, in that order; junction bases with no gene match: 4. The full variable domain, completed using reference TRBV15 and TRBJ2-7, is DAMVIQNPRYQVTQFGKPVTLSCSQTLNHNVMYWYQQKSSQAPKLLFHYYDKDFNNEADTPDNFQSRRPNTSFCFLDIRSPGLGDTAMYLCATSTSGGAYEQYFGPGTRLTVT.

The rearrangement links TRBV6-5 to TRBJ1-2; the D gene is possibly TRBD1 (5 bases). Germline CDR1 MNHEY, CDR2 SVGAGI. The CDR3 is 13 residues long. Deletions cut 6 bases from V and 7 bases from J, with 15 bases between. The CDR3 DNA is TGTGCCAGCAGCCGAGGGGTGGCTTCTGGCTACACCTTC. Its translation is CASSRGVASGYTF.

This sequence joins TRBV6-5 and TRBJ1-4; D remains unclear. Germline CDR1 reads MNHEY; CDR2 reads SVGAGI. The germline V and J ends were trimmed by 2 bases and 8 bases, with 15 bases remaining between them. The CDR3 has 15 amino acids. This CDR3 reads CASSYDGGRVEKLFF. The CDR3 bases are TGTGCCAGCAGTTACGACGGTGGGAGGGTCGAAAAACTGTTTTTT.

The chain uses TRBV11-2 and TRBJ2-2; 12 bases align to TRBD2. The germline gives CDR1 SGHAT, CDR2 FQNNGV. There are 16 residues in the CDR3. With 1 base clipped from V and 3 bases from J, the junction kept 0 bases outside the gene matches. The CDR3 loop reads CASSLGLAGDTGELFF. The DNA of the CDR3 is TGTGCCAGCAGCTTAGGACTAGCGGGGGACACCGGGGAGCTGTTTTTT. Filled out from reference TRBV11-2 and TRBJ2-2, the complete variable domain reads EAGVAQSPRYKIIEKRQSVAFWCNPISGHATLYWYQQILGQGPKLLIQFQNNGVVDDSQLPKDRFSAERLKGVDSTLKIQPAKLEDSAVYLCASSLGLAGDTGELFFGEGSRLTVL.

The chain has TRBV7-6 and TRBJ2-1; no clear D. Germline CDR1 is SGHVS and CDR2 is FNYEAQ. The V and J ends lost 1 base and 6 bases respectively, with 1 base between them. The CDR3 has 11 amino acids. CDR3 loop: CASSLGNEQFF. CDR3 in DNA: TGTGCCAGCAGCTTAGGCAATGAGCAGTTCTTC.

This clone was detected a few times. V and J are TRBV6-5 and TRBJ1-5, with TRBD1 identical over 9 bases. The CDR3 is made up of 13 amino acids. The J segment lost 6 bases and the V segment lost 5 bases, leaving 2 bases of the junction unmatched. Germline V gene data show CDR1 as MNHEY and CDR2 as SVGAGI. CDR3 in DNA: TGTGCCAGCAGTACACAGGGGGCTCAGCCCCAGCATTTT. As protein: CASSTQGAQPQHF.

The chain has TRBV6-5 and TRBJ2-7; weak D call: TRBD1 (5 bases). Trimming left V 7 bases short and J 12 bases short, with 19 bases between. The CDR3 covers 12 residues. Germline loops: CDR1 MNHEY, CDR2 SVGAGI. This CDR3 is CASTQVPGNTYF. The CDR3, as DNA: TGTGCCAGCACCCAAGTCCCAGGGAATACGTACTTC.

This clone was counted only a few times. The chain links TRBV7-3 to TRBJ2-2; TRBD2 agrees at 11 bases. CDR1 and CDR2 from the germline V gene are SGHTA and FQGTGA. The V gene end was trimmed by 4 bases and the J gene end by 7 bases; junction bases not matched to a gene: 8. This CDR3 has 16 residues. In DNA, the CDR3 is TGTGCCAGCAGCTACCTCCTTAGCGGGAGGGACGGGGAGCTGTTTTTT. Translated: CASSYLLSGRDGELFF.

This sequence joins TRBV4-3 and TRBJ2-3; TRBD2 agrees at 7 bases. The CDR3 spans 15 residues. J lost 2 bases, V lost 4 bases, and 6 bases had no gene match. CDR1 LGHNA and CDR2 YSLEER come from the germline V gene. The CDR3 here is CASSPEREVTDTQYF. In DNA form, the CDR3 reads TGCGCCAGCAGCCCCGAGCGGGAAGTCACAGATACGCAGTATTTT.

This clone was seen more than once but under ten times. The chain recombines TRBV25-1 with TRBJ1-5; D is ambiguous. Trimming removed 1 base from V and 7 bases from J, with 11 bases in between. This CDR3 has 14 residues. Germline CDR1 and CDR2: MGHDK and SYGVNS. The CDR3, as DNA: TGTGCCAGCAGTGAATGGACTTCAGGACAGCCCCAGCATTTT. Amino acid sequence: CASSEWTSGQPQHF. The variable domain in full, completed from reference TRBV25-1 and TRBJ1-5, reads EADIYQTPRYLVIGTGKKITLECSQTMGHDKMYWYQQDPGMELHLIHYSYGVNSTEKGDLSSESTVSRIRTEHFPLTLESARPSHTSQYLCASSEWTSGQPQHFGDGTRLSIL.